Listed here is a single TCR beta chain. According to the study, TCR beta libraries were built with iRepertoire HTBI primers and CDR3-region Arm-PCR. Each CDR3 protein gets one entry after TCRdb re-called the multiplex PCR reads with MiXCR. The table has 680,000 or so distinct CDR3 sequences, approximately 15% seen once. The time point here: newly diagnosed GD, antithyroid drugs for less than 3 months. Isolated PBMC RNA provided the starting material for the TCR library. This sample is drawn from a study of regulatory T cells in long-lasting Graves disease. Across the whole study: Prior antithyroid drug treatment in newly diagnosed Graves' patients lasted under 3 months.

This same sample was also taken into another study, of T cells in Graves' hyperthyroidism and ophthalmopathy.

The source material was peripheral blood mononuclear cells (PBMCs), sampled at new diagnosis, from a patient treated with antithyroid drugs. The TCR originated in a woman aged 25 to 45 with Graves disease.

The CDR3 region is CASSPWDRPDTQYF. As DNA, the CDR3 is TGTGCCAGCAGTCCCTGGGACAGGCCAGATACGCAGTATTTT. This chain connects TRBV28 to TRBJ2-3, with 8 nucleotides matching TRBD1. Germline values: CDR1 MDHEN, CDR2 SYDVKM. CDR3 length equals 14 residues. With 5 bases clipped from V and 4 bases from J, the junction kept 5 bases outside the gene matches.